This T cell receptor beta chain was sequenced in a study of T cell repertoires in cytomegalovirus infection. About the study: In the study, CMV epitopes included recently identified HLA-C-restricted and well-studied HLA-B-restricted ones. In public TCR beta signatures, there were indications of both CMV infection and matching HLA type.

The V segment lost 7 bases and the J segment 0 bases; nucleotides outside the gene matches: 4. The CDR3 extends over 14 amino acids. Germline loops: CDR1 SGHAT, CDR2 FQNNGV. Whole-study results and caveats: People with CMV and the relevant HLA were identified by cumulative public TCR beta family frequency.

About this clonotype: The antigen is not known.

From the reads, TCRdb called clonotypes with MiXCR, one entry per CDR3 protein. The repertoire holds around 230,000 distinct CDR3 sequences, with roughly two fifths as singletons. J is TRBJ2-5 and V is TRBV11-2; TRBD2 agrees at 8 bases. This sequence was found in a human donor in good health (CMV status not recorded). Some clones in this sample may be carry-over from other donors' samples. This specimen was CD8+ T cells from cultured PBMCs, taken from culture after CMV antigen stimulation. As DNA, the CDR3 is TGTGCCAGCACCAGCGGGGGCTACCAAGAGACCCAGTACTTC. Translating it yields CASTSGGYQETQYF.